This is a list of T cell receptor beta chains from one sample in a study of OX40 agonist ivuxolimab in advanced cancers. This table comes from immunoSEQ multiplex PCR, and its TCRdb copy is limited to in-frame clones, with some not included. The table records about 58,000 clones, 90% to 95% of them present only once. The sample consisted of CD4+ or CD8+ T cells sorted from blood, taken in a trial of the OX40 agonist ivuxolimab. The receptors shown here come from an adult with an advanced solid tumor such as melanoma, head and neck, liver or kidney cancer. Each CDR3 is given with its conserved first and last residue. The D gene is left open where the match is weak. Some rows have no size entry. The others give once, few or many, or a class for an expanded clone.

.	TRBV7-3	.	TRBJ2-7	CASSQASPYEQYF	TGTGCCAGCAGCCAGGCCTCCCCCTACGAGCAGTACTTC
.	TRBV11-3	TRBD1	TRBJ2-7	CASSLGTGTSYEQYF	TGTGCCAGCAGCTTAGGGACAGGGACATCCTACGAGCAGTACTTC
.	TRBV28	TRBD1	TRBJ1-2	CASGPTIGQGTHYGYTF	TGTGCCAGCGGACCGACGATAGGACAGGGGACCCACTATGGCTACACCTTC
.	TRBV5-1	TRBD2	TRBJ2-2	CASTFLAGGGELFF	TGCGCCAGCACCTTCCTAGCGGGAGGCGGGGAGCTGTTTTTT
.	TRBV28	.	TRBJ1-4	CASRPIGEKLFF	TGTGCCAGCCGACCGATCGGGGAAAAACTGTTTTTT
few	TRBV10-1	.	TRBJ1-3	CASSEDRGYTIYF	TGCGCCAGCAGTGAAGACAGAGGATACACCATATATTTT
.	TRBV6-4	TRBD2	TRBJ2-4	CASSGTSGPAKNIQYF	TGTGCCAGCAGTGGAACTAGCGGGCCAGCCAAAAACATTCAGTACTTC
.	TRBV28	.	TRBJ2-7	CASSLYYEQYF	TGTGCCAGCAGCTTATACTACGAGCAGTACTTC
once	TRBV28	TRBD2	TRBJ2-3	CASNLAGADTQYF	TGTGCCAGCAATCTAGCGGGAGCAGATACGCAGTATTTT
.	TRBV28	.	TRBJ1-1	CASSAPGQRDTEAFF	TGTGCCAGCAGTGCACCGGGACAAAGGGACACTGAAGCTTTCTTT
.	TRBV2	.	TRBJ2-1	CASSGDNNEQFF	TGTGCCAGCAGTGGAGACAACAATGAGCAGTTCTTC
.	TRBV30	.	TRBJ2-5	CAWSVGLQETQYF	TGTGCCTGGAGTGTAGGCCTACAAGAGACCCAGTACTTC
.	TRBV4-1	.	TRBJ1-1	CASSLRQMNTEAFF	TGCGCCAGCAGCCTCCGACAGATGAACACTGAAGCTTTCTTT
.	TRBV11-2	.	TRBJ2-3	CASSSRWSSDTQYF	TGTGCCAGCAGCTCTCGGTGGAGCTCAGATACGCAGTATTTT
once	TRBV6-1	TRBD1	TRBJ1-1	CASSELRGHTEAFF	TGTGCCAGCAGTGAATTAAGGGGGCACACTGAAGCTTTCTTT
.	TRBV4-2	TRBD1	TRBJ2-6	CASSQETGAGFGANVLTF	TGTGCCAGCAGCCAAGAAACAGGGGCGGGCTTTGGGGCCAACGTCCTGACTTTC
.	TRBV28	.	TRBJ2-1	CASSPSDFYNEQFF	TGTGCCAGCAGTCCGTCCGACTTCTACAATGAGCAGTTCTTC
.	TRBV7-3	TRBD2	TRBJ2-1	CASSSIGRTSGGTLRGEQFF	TGTGCCAGCAGCTCGATCGGACGAACTAGCGGGGGTACCCTACGGGGGGAGCAGTTCTTC
.	TRBV9	.	TRBJ2-4	CASSAGLAKNIQYF	TGTGCCAGCAGCGCAGGACTAGCCAAAAACATTCAGTACTTC
.	TRBV10-3	.	TRBJ1-2	CAISEGAQVDGYTF	TGTGCCATCAGTGAGGGGGCGCAGGTAGATGGCTACACCTTC